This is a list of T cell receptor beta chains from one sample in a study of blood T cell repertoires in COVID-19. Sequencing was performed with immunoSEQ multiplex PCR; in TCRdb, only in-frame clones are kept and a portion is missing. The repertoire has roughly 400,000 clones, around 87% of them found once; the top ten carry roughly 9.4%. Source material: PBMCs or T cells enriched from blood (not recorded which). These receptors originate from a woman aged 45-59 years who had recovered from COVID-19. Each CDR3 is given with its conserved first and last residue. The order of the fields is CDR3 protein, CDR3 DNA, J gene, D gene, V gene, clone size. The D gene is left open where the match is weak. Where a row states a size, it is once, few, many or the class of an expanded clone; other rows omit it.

cdr3_aa: CASSLSQGDYGYTF
cdr3_nt: TGTGCCAGCAGTTTATCCCAGGGGGACTATGGCTACACCTTC
j_call: TRBJ1-2
d_call: TRBD1
v_call: TRBV27
clone_size: .

cdr3_aa: CASSLELQANTEAFF
cdr3_nt: TGCGCCAGCAGCTTGGAATTACAGGCTAACACTGAAGCTTTCTTT
j_call: TRBJ1-1
d_call: .
v_call: TRBV5-1
clone_size: .

cdr3_aa: CASRRLTGKTGELFF
cdr3_nt: TGTGCCAGCAGGAGACTTACAGGGAAAACCGGGGAGCTGTTTTTT
j_call: TRBJ2-2
d_call: .
v_call: TRBV2
clone_size: .

cdr3_aa: CASSLDRGDTQYF
cdr3_nt: TGTGCCAGCAGCTTAGACAGGGGAGATACGCAGTATTTT
j_call: TRBJ2-3
d_call: TRBD1
v_call: TRBV7-9
clone_size: .

cdr3_aa: CASSLEVGGLGELFF
cdr3_nt: TGTGCCAGCAGCTTAGAGGTCGGAGGGTTGGGGGAGCTGTTTTTT
j_call: TRBJ2-2
d_call: .
v_call: TRBV11-2
clone_size: .

cdr3_aa: CASSSLGAGANVLTF
cdr3_nt: TGTGCCAGCTCATCCCTTGGGGCCGGGGCCAACGTCCTGACTTTC
j_call: TRBJ2-6
d_call: .
v_call: TRBV18
clone_size: .

cdr3_aa: CASSFLLAGDYNEQFF
cdr3_nt: TGTGCCAGCAGCTTCCTCTTAGCGGGGGACTACAATGAGCAGTTCTTC
j_call: TRBJ2-1
d_call: TRBD2
v_call: TRBV5-8
clone_size: few

cdr3_aa: CASSPITGVTGELFF
cdr3_nt: TGTGCCAGTAGTCCAATCACAGGGGTCACCGGGGAGCTGTTTTTT
j_call: TRBJ2-2
d_call: TRBD1
v_call: TRBV19
clone_size: few

cdr3_aa: CASSRTGNYGYTF
cdr3_nt: TGTGCCAGCAGTAGGACAGGGAACTATGGCTACACCTTC
j_call: TRBJ1-2
d_call: TRBD1
v_call: TRBV6-5
clone_size: .

cdr3_aa: CASSDGLAVYNEQFF
cdr3_nt: TGTGCCAGCAGCGACGGACTAGCGGTATACAATGAGCAGTTCTTC
j_call: TRBJ2-1
d_call: TRBD2
v_call: TRBV7-9
clone_size: once

cdr3_aa: CASRTGPQPQHF
cdr3_nt: TGTGCCAGCCGGACAGGTCCCCAGCCCCAGCATTTT
j_call: TRBJ1-5
d_call: TRBD1
v_call: TRBV6-5
clone_size: .

cdr3_aa: CASSPMGQGAVEQFF
cdr3_nt: TGTGCCAGCTCACCCATGGGACAGGGGGCGGTTGAGCAGTTCTTC
j_call: TRBJ2-1
d_call: TRBD1
v_call: TRBV18
clone_size: .

cdr3_aa: CASSTDRASLLF
cdr3_nt: TGTGCCAGCTCAACCGACAGGGCATCCCTACTCTTC
j_call: TRBJ2-1
d_call: TRBD1
v_call: TRBV18
clone_size: .

cdr3_aa: CASSEAFSNQPQHF
cdr3_nt: TGTGCCAGCAGTGAAGCCTTCAGCAATCAGCCCCAGCATTTT
j_call: TRBJ1-5
d_call: .
v_call: TRBV2
clone_size: .

cdr3_aa: CASSHLLAGGIDTQYF
cdr3_nt: TGCGCCAGCAGCCACCTACTAGCGGGGGGGATAGATACGCAGTATTTT
j_call: TRBJ2-3
d_call: TRBD2
v_call: TRBV4-1
clone_size: .

cdr3_aa: CASSEVSTDTQYF
cdr3_nt: TGTGCCAGCAGCGAGGTTAGCACAGATACGCAGTATTTT
j_call: TRBJ2-3
d_call: .
v_call: TRBV7-2
clone_size: .

cdr3_aa: CASSSKGVNTEAFF
cdr3_nt: TGTGCCAGCAGCTCAAAGGGAGTGAACACTGAAGCTTTCTTT
j_call: TRBJ1-1
d_call: .
v_call: TRBV3-1/TRBV3-2
clone_size: .